The T cell receptor (beta chain) under discussion was sequenced for a study of PD-1 blockade in classical Hodgkin lymphoma. At the level of the study: Patients in the cohort were put on intravenous nivolumab, 3 mg/kg every 2 weeks. Study outcomes and limitations: Prior to therapy, complete responders displayed diversity much like that of newly diagnosed patients. By cycle point C4D1, TCR diversity had risen significantly in CD4+ cells (but not CD8+ cells).

In regard to this clone: Antigen unknown.

Sequenced by immunoSEQ multiplex PCR; TCRdb stores in-frame clones only, minus some. The sample has about 40,000 clones, 70% to 80% seen once. The CDR3 runs 14 residues. J gave up 1 base and V 9 bases, and 6 bases lay outside the gene matches. The germline gives CDR1 MNHEY, CDR2 SVGAGI. All the patients suffered relapse after autologous stem cell transplantation, and brentuximab vedotin exposure differed. The TCR comes from a human donor with classical Hodgkin lymphoma. Specimen: peripheral blood mononuclear cells (PBMCs), collected at baseline. The chain employs TRBV6-5 and TRBJ1-1, with 9 bases fitting TRBD1. CDR3 amino acids: CARGDRAGNTEAFF. The CDR3 bases are TGTGCCAGGGGGGACAGGGCCGGGAACACTGAAGCTTTCTTT.